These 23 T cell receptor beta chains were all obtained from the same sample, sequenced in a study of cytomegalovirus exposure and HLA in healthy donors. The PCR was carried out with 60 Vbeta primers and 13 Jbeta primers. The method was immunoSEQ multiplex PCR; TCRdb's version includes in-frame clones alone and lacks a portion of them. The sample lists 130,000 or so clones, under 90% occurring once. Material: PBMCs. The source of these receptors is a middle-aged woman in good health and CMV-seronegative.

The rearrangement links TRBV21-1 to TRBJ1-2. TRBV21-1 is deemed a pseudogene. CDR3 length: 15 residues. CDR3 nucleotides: TGTGCCAGCACCCAAGGGAGAGGGAGTAGCTATGGCTACACCTTC. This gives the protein CASTQGRGSSYGYTF.

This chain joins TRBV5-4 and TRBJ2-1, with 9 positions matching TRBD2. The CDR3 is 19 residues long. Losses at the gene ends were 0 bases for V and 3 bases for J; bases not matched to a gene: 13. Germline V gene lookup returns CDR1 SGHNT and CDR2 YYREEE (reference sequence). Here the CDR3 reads CASSLEGREGPLGYNEQFF. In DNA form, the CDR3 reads TGTGCCAGCAGCTTGGAAGGGCGGGAGGGCCCTCTAGGCTACAATGAGCAGTTCTTC.

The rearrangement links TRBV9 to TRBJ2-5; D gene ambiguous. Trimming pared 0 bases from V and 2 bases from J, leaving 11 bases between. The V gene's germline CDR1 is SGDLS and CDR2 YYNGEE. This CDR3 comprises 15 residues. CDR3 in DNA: TGTGCCAGCAGCGTAGATGGAGCGCCGCAAGAGACCCAGTACTTC. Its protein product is CASSVDGAPQETQYF.

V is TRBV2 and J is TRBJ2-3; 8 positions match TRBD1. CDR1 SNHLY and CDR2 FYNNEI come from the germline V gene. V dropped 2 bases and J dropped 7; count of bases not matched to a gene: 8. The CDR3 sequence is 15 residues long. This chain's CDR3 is CASSERGQGAHTQYF. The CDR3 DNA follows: TGTGCCAGCAGTGAAAGGGGCCAGGGGGCACATACGCAGTATTTT.

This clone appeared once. The CDR3 reads CASSLGAGFYEQYF. DNA of the CDR3: TGTGCCAGCAGCTTAGGTGCGGGCTTTTACGAGCAGTACTTC. The chain links TRBV7-9 to TRBJ2-7; D is possibly TRBD2 (5 bases). This CDR3 is 14 amino acids long. Germline CDR1 SEHNR, CDR2 FQNEAQ (reference sequence). V lost 1 base, J lost 4 bases, and 11 bases lay in between. Full variable domain (remainder filled in from reference TRBV7-9 and TRBJ2-7): DTGVSQNPRHKITKRGQNVTFRCDPISEHNRLYWYRQTLGQGPEFLTYFQNEAQLEKSRLLSDRFSAERPKGSFSTLEIQRTEQGDSAMYLCASSLGAGFYEQYFGPGTRLTVT.

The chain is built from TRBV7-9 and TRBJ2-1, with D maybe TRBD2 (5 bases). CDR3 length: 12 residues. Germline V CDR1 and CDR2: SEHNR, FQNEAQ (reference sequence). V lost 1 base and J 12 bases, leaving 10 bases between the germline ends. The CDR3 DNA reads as TGTGCCAGCAGCTTAGGAGCGGTACGGCAGTTCTTC. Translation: CASSLGAVRQFF. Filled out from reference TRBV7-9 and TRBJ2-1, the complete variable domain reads DTGVSQNPRHKITKRGQNVTFRCDPISEHNRLYWYRQTLGQGPEFLTYFQNEAQLEKSRLLSDRFSAERPKGSFSTLEIQRTEQGDSAMYLCASSLGAVRQFFGPGTRLTVL.

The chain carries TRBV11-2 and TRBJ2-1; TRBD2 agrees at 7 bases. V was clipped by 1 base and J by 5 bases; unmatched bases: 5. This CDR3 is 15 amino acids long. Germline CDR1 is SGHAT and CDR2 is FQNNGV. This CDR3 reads CASSLGGRGNNEQFF. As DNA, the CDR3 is TGTGCCAGCAGCTTAGGCGGGAGAGGTAACAATGAGCAGTTCTTC.

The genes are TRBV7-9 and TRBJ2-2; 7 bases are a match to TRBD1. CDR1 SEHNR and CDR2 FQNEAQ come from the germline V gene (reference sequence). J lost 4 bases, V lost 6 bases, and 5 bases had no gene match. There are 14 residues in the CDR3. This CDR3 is CASRPRTGTGELFF. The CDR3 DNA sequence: TGTGCCAGCAGGCCAAGGACAGGCACCGGGGAGCTGTTTTTT.

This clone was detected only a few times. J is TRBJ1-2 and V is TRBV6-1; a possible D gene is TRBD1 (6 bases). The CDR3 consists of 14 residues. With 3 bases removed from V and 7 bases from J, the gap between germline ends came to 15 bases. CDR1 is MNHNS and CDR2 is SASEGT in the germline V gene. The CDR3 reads CASSEDSQVRGYTF. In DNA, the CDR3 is TGTGCCAGCAGTGAGGACAGCCAGGTGCGTGGCTACACCTTC.

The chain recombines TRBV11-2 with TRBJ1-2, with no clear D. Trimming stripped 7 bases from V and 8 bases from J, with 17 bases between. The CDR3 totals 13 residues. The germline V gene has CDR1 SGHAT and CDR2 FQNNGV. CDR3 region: CASTEAPLGGYTF. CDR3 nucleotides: TGTGCCAGCACCGAGGCCCCTCTCGGGGGCTACACCTTC. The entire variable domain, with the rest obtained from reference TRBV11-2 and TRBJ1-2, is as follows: EAGVAQSPRYKIIEKRQSVAFWCNPISGHATLYWYQQILGQGPKLLIQFQNNGVVDDSQLPKDRFSAERLKGVDSTLKIQPAKLEDSAVYLCASTEAPLGGYTFGSGTRLTVV.

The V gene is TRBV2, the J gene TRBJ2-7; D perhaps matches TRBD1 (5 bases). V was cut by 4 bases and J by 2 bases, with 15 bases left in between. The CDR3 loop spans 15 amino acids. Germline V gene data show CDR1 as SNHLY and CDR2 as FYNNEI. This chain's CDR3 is CASSVGQGTAYEQYF. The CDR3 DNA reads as TGTGCCAGCAGTGTCGGTCAGGGTACAGCCTACGAGCAGTACTTC. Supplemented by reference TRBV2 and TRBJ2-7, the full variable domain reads EPEVTQTPSHQVTQMGQEVILRCVPISNHLYFYWYRQILGQKVEFLVSFYNNEISEKSEIFDDQFSVERPDGSNFTLKIRSTKLEDSAMYFCASSVGQGTAYEQYFGPGTRLTVT.

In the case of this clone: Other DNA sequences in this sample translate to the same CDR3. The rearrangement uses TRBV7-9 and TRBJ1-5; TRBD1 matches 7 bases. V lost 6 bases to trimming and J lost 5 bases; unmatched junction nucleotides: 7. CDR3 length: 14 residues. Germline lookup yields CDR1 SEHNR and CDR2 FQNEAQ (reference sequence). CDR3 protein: CASSNRDRDQPQHF. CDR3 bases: TGTGCCAGCAGTAACCGGGACAGAGATCAGCCCCAGCATTTT.

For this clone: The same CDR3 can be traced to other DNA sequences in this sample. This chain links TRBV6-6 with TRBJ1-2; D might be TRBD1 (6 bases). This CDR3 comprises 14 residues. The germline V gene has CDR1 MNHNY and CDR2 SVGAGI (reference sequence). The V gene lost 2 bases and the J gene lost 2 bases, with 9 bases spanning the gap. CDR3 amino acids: CASSYTGGNYGYTF. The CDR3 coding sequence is TGTGCCAGCAGTTACACGGGGGGCAACTATGGCTACACCTTC.

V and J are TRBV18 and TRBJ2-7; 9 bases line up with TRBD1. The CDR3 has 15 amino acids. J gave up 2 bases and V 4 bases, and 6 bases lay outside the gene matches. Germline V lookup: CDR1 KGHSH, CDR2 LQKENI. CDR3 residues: CASSRMTGGTYEQYF. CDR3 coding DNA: TGTGCCAGCTCACGAATGACAGGGGGGACCTACGAGCAGTACTTC.

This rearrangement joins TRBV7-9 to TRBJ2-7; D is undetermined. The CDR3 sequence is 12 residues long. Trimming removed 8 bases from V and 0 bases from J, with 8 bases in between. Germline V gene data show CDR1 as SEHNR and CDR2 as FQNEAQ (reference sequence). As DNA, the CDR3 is TGTGCCAGCTCTACAGCCTCCTACGAGCAGTACTTC. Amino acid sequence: CASSTASYEQYF.

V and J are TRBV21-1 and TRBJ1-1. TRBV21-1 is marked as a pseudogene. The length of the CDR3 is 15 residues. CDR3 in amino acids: CASSPRLRENTEAFF. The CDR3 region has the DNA TGTGCCAGCAGCCCGCGACTAAGGGAGAACACTGAAGCTTTCTTT.

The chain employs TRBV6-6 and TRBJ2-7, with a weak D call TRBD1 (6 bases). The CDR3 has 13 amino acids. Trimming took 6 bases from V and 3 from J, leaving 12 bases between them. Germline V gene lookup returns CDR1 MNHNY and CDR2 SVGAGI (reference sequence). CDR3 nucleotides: TGTGCCAGCAGGGGCGGACAGTTCTACGAGCAGTACTTC. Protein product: CASRGGQFYEQYF.

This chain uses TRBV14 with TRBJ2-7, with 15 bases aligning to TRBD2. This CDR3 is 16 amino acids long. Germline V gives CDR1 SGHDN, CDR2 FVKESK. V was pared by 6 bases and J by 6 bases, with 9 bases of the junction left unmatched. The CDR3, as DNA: TGTGCCAGCAGTCCCGGACTAGCGGGGGGGCCGTGCGAGCAGTACTTC. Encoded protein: CASSPGLAGGPCEQYF. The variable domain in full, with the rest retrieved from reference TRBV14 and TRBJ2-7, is EAGVTQFPSHSVIEKGQTVTLRCDPISGHDNLYWYRRVMGKEIKFLLHFVKESKQDESGMPNNRFLAERTGGTYSTLKVQPAELEDSGVYFCASSPGLAGGPCEQYFGPGTRLTVT.

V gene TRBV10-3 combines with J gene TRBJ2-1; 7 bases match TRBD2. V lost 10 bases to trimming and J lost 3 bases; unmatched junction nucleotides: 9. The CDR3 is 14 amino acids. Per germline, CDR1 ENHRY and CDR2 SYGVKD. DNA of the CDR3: TGTGCCACAGCTTTGGCGGGGGTCTACAATGAGCAGTTCTTC. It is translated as CATALAGVYNEQFF.

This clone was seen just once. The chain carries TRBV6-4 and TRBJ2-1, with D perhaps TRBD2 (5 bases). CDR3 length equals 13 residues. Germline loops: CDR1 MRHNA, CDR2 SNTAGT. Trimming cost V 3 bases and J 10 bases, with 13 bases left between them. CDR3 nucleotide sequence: TGTGCCAGCAGTGATGGAGGAAATGACGAGCAGTTCTTC. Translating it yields CASSDGGNDEQFF.

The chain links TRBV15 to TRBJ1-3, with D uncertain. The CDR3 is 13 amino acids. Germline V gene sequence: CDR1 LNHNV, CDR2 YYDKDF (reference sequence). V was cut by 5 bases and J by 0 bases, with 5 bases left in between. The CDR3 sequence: CATSGRSGNTIYF. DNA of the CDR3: TGTGCCACCAGCGGCCGCTCTGGAAACACCATATATTTT.

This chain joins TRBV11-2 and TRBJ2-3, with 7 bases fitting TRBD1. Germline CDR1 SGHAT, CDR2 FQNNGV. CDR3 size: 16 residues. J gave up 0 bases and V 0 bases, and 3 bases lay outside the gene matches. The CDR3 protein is CASSLEGRGSTDTQYF. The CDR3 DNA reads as TGTGCCAGCAGCTTAGAGGGCAGGGGGAGCACAGATACGCAGTATTTT.

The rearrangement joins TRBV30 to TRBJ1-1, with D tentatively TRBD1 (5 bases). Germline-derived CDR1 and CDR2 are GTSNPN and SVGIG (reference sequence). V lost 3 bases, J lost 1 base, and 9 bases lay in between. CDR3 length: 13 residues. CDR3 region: CAWRQQGNTEAFF. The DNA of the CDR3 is TGTGCCTGGAGGCAGCAGGGGAACACTGAAGCTTTCTTT.